This section outlines one T cell receptor beta chain sequence together with its context. As yet, its antigen is unknown. This specimen comes from a study of T cell responses to AZD1222 COVID-19 vaccine. As for the study in general: The analysis combined second doses at about 4 or about 12 weeks.

The repertoire was sequenced with immunoSEQ multiplex PCR; TCRdb's copy has only in-frame clones and lacks some. This repertoire shows fewer than 110,000 clones, about 86% found once; its top ten account for roughly 1.4%. CDR1 and CDR2 from the germline V gene are SGDLS and YYNGEE. The CDR3 has 15 residues. Trimming stripped 0 bases from V and 6 bases from J, with 10 bases between. Regarding the study as a whole: Clonal diversity may have been underestimated, and the donors were mostly white British, with more females than males. The study found Spike-specific TCR breadth and depth rose after two AZD1222 doses.

The chain carries TRBV9 and TRBJ1-6; D is possibly TRBD1 (5 bases). The sequence was obtained from an adult in good health. The source material was peripheral blood, sampled on day 0 of AZD1222 vaccination. CDR3 sequence (DNA): TGTGCCAGCAGCGTAGTCGACAGTCCTAATTCACCCCTCCACTTT. Encoded protein: CASSVVDSPNSPLHF.